The TCR beta chain under discussion was sequenced for a study of OX40 agonist ivuxolimab in advanced cancers. This clone was seen a few times. The assay was immunoSEQ multiplex PCR, and TCRdb's table has in-frame clones only and misses some. Counted here are about 72,000 clones, approximately 90% occurring once; the ten biggest clones make up roughly 1%. There are 11 residues in the CDR3. Germline V gives CDR1 LNHDA, CDR2 SQIVND (reference sequence). V lost 11 bases and J lost 4, with 9 bases in between. The TCR sequence derives from an adult with an advanced solid tumor such as melanoma, head and neck, liver or kidney cancer. This sequence joins TRBV19 and TRBJ1-5; D is possibly TRBD1 (6 bases). The sequencing used CD4+ or CD8+ T cells sorted from blood, collected in a trial of the OX40 agonist ivuxolimab. The CDR3 DNA follows: TGTGCCGGGGGGACAAATCAGCCCCAGCATTTT. It encodes CAGGTNQPQHF. The full variable domain, rest sourced from reference TRBV19 and TRBJ1-5, is DGGITQSPKYLFRKEGQNVTLSCEQNLNHDAMYWYRQDPGQGLRLIYYSQIVNDFQKGDIAEGYSVSREKKESFPLTVTSAQKNPTAFYLCAGGTNQPQHFGDGTRLSIL.